A selection of T cell receptor beta chains follows, all from one sample in a study of radiation and T cells in renal cell carcinoma. The data were produced by immunoSEQ multiplex PCR, yet TCRdb's version contains in-frame clones alone and is incomplete. The data show roughly 5,700 clones, with under 70% seen just once and about 30% held by the top ten. Here the sequenced sample was tumor tissue, taken from a patient whose treatment was nephrectomy without radiotherapy. The receptors were sampled from a human donor with renal cell carcinoma. CDR3s include the opening cysteine and the closing phenylalanine or tryptophan. The D gene is left open where the match is weak. Where a row states a size, it is once, few, many or the class of an expanded clone; other rows omit it.

j_call clone_size v_call d_call cdr3_aa cdr3_nt
TRBJ2-1 - TRBV4-1 - CASSQARTVLPYNEQFF TGCGCCAGCAGCCAAGCTAGGACTGTTCTTCCCTACAATGAGCAGTTCTTC
TRBJ1-1 - TRBV5-1 - CASSLGREAFF TGCGCCAGCAGCTTGGGCCGTGAAGCTTTCTTT
TRBJ2-7 few TRBV5-5 - CASSLTPSSYEQYF TGTGCCAGCAGCCTTACACCTAGCTCCTACGAGCAGTACTTC
TRBJ2-1 - TRBV15 TRBD2 CATSRGLASGHYNEQFF TGTGCCACCAGCAGAGGCCTTGCTAGCGGGCATTACAATGAGCAGTTCTTC
TRBJ2-1 large TRBV7-8 - CASSLARTVYNEQFF TGTGCCAGCAGCTTAGCACGTACAGTGTACAATGAGCAGTTCTTC
TRBJ2-4 - TRBV4-1 TRBD1 CASSQEGAGQGTIKNIQYF TGCGCCAGCAGCCAAGAAGGGGCAGGACAGGGGACGATCAAAAACATTCAGTACTTC
TRBJ1-1 - TRBV6-1 - CASSEARPEAFF TGTGCCAGCAGTGAAGCGCGCCCTGAAGCTTTCTTT
TRBJ2-2 once TRBV7-9 - CASIPKGPHTGELFF TGTGCCAGCATCCCCAAGGGGCCCCACACCGGGGAGCTGTTTTTT
TRBJ2-2 - TRBV19 - CASRRRLFGTEDTGELFF TGTGCCAGTCGAAGACGGCTATTTGGGACGGAGGACACCGGGGAGCTGTTTTTT
TRBJ1-2 - TRBV28 - CASKFWGSEGDYGYTF TGTGCCAGCAAGTTTTGGGGGTCCGAGGGAGACTATGGCTACACCTTC
TRBJ1-1 - TRBV19 - CASSMRLTEAFF TGTGCCAGTAGTATGCGACTCACTGAAGCTTTCTTT
TRBJ1-4 - TRBV14 - CASSPNPGRGEKLFF TGTGCCAGCAGCCCTAACCCAGGGCGGGGGGAAAAACTGTTTTTT